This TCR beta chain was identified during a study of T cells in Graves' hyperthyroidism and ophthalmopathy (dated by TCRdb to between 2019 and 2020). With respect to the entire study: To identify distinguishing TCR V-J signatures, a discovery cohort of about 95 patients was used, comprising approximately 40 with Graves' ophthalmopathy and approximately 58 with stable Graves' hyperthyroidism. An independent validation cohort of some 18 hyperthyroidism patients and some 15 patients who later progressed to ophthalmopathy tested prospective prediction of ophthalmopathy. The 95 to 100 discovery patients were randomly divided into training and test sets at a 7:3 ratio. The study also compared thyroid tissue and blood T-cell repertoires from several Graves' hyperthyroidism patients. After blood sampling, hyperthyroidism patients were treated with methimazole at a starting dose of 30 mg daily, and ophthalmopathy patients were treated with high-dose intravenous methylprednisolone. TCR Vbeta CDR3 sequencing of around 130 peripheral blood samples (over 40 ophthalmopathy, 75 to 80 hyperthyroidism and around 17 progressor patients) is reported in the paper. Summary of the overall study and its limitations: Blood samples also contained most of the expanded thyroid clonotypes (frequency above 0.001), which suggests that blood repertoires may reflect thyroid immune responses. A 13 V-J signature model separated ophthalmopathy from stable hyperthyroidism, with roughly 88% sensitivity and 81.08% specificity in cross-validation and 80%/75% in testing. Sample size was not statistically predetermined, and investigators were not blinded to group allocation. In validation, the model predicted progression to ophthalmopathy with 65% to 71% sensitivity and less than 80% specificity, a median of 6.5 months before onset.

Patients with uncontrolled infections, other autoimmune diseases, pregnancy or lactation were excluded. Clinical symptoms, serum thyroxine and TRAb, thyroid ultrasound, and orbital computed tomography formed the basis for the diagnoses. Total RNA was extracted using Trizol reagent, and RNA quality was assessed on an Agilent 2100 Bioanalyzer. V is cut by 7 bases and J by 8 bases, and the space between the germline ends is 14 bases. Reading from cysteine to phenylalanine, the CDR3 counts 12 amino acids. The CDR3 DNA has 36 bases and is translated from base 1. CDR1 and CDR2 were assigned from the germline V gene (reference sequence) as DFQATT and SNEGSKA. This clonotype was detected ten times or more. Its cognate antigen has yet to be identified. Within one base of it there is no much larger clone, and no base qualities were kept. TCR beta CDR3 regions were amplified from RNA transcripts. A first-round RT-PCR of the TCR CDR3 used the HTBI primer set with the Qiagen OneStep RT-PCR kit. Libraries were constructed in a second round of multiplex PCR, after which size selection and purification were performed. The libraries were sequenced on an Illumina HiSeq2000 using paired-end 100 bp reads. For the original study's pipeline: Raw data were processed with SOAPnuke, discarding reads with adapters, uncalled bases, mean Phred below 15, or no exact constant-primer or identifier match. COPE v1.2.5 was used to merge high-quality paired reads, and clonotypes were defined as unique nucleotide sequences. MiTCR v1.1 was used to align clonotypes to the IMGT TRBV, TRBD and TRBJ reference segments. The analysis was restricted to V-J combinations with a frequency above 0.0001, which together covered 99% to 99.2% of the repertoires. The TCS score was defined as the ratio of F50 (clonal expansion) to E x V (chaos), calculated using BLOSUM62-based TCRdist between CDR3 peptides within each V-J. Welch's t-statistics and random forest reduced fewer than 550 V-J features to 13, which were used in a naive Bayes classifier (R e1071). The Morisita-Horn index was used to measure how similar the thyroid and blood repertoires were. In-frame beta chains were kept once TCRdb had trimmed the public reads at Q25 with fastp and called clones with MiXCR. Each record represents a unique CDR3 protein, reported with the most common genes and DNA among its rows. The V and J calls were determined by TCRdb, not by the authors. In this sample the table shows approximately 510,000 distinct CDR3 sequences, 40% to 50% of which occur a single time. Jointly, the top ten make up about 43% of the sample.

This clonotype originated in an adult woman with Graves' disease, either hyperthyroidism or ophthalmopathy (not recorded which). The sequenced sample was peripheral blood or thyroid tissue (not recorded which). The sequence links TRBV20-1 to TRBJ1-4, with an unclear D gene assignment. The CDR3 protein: CSGAGRREKLFF. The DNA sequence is TGCAGTGGCGCTGGACGGCGAGAAAAACTGTTTTTT.